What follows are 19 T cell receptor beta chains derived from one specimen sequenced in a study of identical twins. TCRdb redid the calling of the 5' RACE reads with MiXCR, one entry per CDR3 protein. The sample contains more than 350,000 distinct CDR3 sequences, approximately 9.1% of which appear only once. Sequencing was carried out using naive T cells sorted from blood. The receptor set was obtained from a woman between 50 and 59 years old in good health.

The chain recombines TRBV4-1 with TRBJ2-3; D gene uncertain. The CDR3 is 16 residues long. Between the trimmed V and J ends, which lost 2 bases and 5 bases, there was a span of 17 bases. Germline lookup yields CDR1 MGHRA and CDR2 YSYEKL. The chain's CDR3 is CASSQRPASMLDTQYF. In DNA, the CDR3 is TGCGCCAGCAGCCAAAGGCCCGCTTCAATGTTAGATACGCAGTATTTT.

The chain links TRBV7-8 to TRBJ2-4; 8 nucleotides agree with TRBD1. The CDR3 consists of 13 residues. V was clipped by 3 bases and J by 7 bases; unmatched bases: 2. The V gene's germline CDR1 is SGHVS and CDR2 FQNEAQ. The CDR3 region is CASSLTGDNIQYF. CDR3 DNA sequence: TGTGCCAGCAGCTTGACAGGGGACAACATTCAGTACTTC.

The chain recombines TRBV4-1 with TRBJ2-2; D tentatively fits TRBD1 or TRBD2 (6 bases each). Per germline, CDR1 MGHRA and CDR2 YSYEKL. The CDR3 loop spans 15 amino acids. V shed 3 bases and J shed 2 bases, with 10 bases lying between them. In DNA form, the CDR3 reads TGCGCCAGCAGCCAGCGGGGACAAAACACCGGGGAGCTGTTTTTT. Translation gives CASSQRGQNTGELFF.

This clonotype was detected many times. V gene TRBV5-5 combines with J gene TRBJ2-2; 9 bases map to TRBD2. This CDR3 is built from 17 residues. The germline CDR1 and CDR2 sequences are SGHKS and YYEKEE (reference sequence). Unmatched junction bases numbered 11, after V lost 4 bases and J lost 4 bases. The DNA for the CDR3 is TGTGCCAGCAGCCCACGATTGGCGGGAGGGCCCACCGGGGAGCTGTTTTTT. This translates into CASSPRLAGGPTGELFF.

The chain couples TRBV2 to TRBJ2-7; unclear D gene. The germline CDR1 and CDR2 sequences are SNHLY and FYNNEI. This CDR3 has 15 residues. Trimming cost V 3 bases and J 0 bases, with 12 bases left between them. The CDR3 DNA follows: TGTGCCAGCAGTGATGTTGGAAGGAGCTCCTACGAGCAGTACGTC. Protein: CASSDVGRSSYEQYV.

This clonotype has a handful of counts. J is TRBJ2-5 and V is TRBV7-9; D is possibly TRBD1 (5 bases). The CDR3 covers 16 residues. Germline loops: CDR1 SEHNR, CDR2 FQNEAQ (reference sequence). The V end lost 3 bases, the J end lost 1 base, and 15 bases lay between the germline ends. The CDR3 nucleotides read TGTGCCAGCAGCTTTAAGGGGATCAGGGTCCAAGAGACCCAGTACTTC. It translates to CASSFKGIRVQETQYF.

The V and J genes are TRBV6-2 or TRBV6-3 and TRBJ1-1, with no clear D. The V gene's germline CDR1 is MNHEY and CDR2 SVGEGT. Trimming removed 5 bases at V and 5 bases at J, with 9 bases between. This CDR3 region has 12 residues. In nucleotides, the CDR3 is TGTGCCAGCAGTCGGCAGCGAACTGAAGCTTTCTTT. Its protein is CASSRQRTEAFF.

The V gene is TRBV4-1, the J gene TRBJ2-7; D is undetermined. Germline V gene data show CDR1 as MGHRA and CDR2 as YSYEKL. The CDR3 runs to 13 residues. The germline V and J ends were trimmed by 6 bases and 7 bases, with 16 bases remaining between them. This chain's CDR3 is CASSEYEAGEQYV. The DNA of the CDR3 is TGCGCCAGCAGTGAGTATGAAGCTGGGGAGCAGTACGTC.

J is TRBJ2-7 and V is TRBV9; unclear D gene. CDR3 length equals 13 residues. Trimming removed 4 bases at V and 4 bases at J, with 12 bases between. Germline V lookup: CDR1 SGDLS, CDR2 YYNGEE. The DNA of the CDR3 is TGTGCCAGCAGCCGGGCCCCCGGATACGAGCAGTACGTC. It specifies CASSRAPGYEQYV.

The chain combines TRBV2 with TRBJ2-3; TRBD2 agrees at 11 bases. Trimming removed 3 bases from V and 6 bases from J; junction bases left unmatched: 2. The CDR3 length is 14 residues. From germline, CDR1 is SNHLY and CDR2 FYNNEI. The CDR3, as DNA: TGTGCCAGCAGTGACGTAGCGGGGGGGGATACGCAGTATTTT. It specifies CASSDVAGGDTQYF.

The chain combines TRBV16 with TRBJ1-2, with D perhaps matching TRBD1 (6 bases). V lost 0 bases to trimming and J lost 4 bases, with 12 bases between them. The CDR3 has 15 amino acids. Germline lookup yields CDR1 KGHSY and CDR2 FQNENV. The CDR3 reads CASSQSGAVIYGYTF. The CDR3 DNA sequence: TGTGCCAGCAGCCAATCGGGGGCGGTGATCTATGGCTACACCTTC.

CDR3 DNA sequence: TGCGCCAGCACCACCACAGGTGAAGTTGAAGCTTTCTTT. Translating gives CASTTTGEVEAFF. The chain combines TRBV4-1 with TRBJ1-1, with D perhaps TRBD1 (5 bases). This CDR3 is built from 13 residues. V lost 7 bases, J lost 7 bases, and 16 bases lay in between. In germline, CDR1 is MGHRA, CDR2 YSYEKL.

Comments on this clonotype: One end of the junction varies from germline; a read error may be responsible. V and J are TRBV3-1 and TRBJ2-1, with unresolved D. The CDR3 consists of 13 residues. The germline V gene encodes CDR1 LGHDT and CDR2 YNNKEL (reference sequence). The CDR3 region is CDSSQARRDEQFF. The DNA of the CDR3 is TGTGACAGCAGCCAAGCCCGGCGTGATGAGCAGTTCTTC.

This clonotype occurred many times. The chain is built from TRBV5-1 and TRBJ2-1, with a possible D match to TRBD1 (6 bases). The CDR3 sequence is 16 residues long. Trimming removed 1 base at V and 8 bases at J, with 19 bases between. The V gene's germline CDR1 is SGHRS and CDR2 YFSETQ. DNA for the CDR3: TGCGCCAGCAGCTTGACTGGCCCAGGTGGGGGCCATGAGCAGTTCTTC. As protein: CASSLTGPGGGHEQFF.

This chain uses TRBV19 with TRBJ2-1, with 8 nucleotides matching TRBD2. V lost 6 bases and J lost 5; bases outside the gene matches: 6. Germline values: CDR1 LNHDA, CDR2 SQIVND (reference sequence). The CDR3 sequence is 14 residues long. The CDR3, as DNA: TGTGCCAGTAGACCGGGACTAGTTAACAATGAGCAGTTCTTC. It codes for CASRPGLVNNEQFF.

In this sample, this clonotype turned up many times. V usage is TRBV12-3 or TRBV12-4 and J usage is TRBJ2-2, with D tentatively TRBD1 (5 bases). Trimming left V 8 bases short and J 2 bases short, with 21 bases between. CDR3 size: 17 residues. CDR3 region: CASAGFGAPINTGELFF. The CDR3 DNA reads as TGTGCCAGCGCAGGGTTTGGGGCTCCGATAAACACCGGGGAGCTGTTTTTT.

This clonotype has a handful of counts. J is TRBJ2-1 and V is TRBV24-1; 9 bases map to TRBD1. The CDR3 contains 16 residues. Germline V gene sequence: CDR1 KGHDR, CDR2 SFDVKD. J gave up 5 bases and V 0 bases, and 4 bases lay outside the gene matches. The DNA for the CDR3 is TGTGCCACCAGTGATTTGACCGGGACAGGGAACAATGAGCAGTTCTTC. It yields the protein CATSDLTGTGNNEQFF.

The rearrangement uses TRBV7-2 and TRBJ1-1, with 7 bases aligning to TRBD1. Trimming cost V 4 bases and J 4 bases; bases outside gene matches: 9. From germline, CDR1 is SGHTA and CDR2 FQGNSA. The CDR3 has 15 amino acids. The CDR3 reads CASSYDPTGTTEAFF. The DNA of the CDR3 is TGTGCCAGCAGCTACGACCCGACAGGGACCACTGAAGCTTTCTTT.

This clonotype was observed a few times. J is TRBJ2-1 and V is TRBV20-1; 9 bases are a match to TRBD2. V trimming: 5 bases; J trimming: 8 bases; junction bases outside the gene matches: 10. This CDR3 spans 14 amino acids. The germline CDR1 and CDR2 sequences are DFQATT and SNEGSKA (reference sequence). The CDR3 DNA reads TGCAGTGCTCATAGCGGGAGTTTCGTCGATGAGCAGTTCTTC. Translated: CSAHSGSFVDEQFF.